The 25 T cell receptor beta chains reported below all come from one sample, sequenced in a study of T cells in tuberculosis. Cells were sorted from thawed PBMC rested overnight and stained with GMM-loaded CD1B tetramer, viability dye and anti-CD3. C32 glucose monomycolate from Rhodococcus equi was loaded onto the CD1B tetramers. TCRdb's copy holds only in-frame clones and misses some; the assay was immunoSEQ multiplex PCR. This sample has tens of thousands of clones; around 81% occur once, and the top ten carry roughly 12%. The sample taken for sequencing was CD1b-GMM tetramer-negative cells sorted from PBMCs. The receptors derive from an adult woman with latent tuberculosis.

Comment on this clone: One end of the junction does not line up with germline, which may come from a read error. The CDR3, as DNA: TGCAGCGTGCCGGGACAGGGGAACGCCGGGGAGCTGTTTTTT. This codes for CSVPGQGNAGELFF. The chain joins TRBV29-1 to TRBJ2-2; 10 bases line up with TRBD1. The CDR3 contains 14 residues. From germline, CDR1 is SQVTM and CDR2 ANQGSEA.

The rearrangement joins TRBV28 to TRBJ2-7; D unresolved. CDR1 MDHEN and CDR2 SYDVKM come from the germline V gene. Trimming took 7 bases from V and 0 from J, leaving 7 bases between them. This CDR3 spans 12 amino acids. The CDR3 DNA reads as TGTGCCAGCACGGTTAGCTCCTACGAGCAGTACTTC. Protein product: CASTVSSYEQYF.

This chain uses TRBV7-3 with TRBJ2-7, with TRBD2 matching 7 bases. With 1 base clipped from V and 1 base from J, the junction kept 4 bases outside the gene matches. This CDR3 has 15 amino acids. The germline gives CDR1 SGHTA, CDR2 FQGTGA. Here the CDR3 reads CASSLMGGESYEQYF. CDR3 DNA sequence: TGTGCCAGCAGCTTAATGGGGGGGGAATCCTACGAGCAGTACTTC.

This clone appeared a single time. The chain employs TRBV18 and TRBJ1-1; 7 bases are shared with TRBD1. In germline, CDR1 is KGHSH, CDR2 LQKENI. This CDR3 has 13 residues. The V and J ends lost 2 bases and 8 bases, in that order; junction bases with no gene match: 5. The CDR3 DNA sequence: TGTGCCAGCTCACCAGAAACAGGGGTCGAAGCTTTCTTT. Translating gives CASSPETGVEAFF.

The chain's CDR3 is CASSYDSGGNTGELFF. The CDR3 nucleotides are TGTGCCAGCAGTTACGATAGCGGGGGAAACACCGGGGAGCTGTTTTTT. This chain links TRBV6-6 with TRBJ2-2; 9 nucleotides line up with TRBD2. This CDR3 has 16 residues. Germline V CDR1 and CDR2: MNHNY, SVGAGI (reference sequence). V lost 2 bases and J lost 2; bases outside the gene matches: 3.

This clone has a single count. V is TRBV6-5 and J is TRBJ1-1; unclear D gene. Germline V gene data show CDR1 as MNHEY and CDR2 as SVGAGI. V was trimmed by 6 bases and J by 7 bases, leaving 12 bases between them. The CDR3 extends over 12 amino acids. The CDR3 sequence is CASRTGTGEAFF. CDR3 in DNA: TGTGCCAGCAGGACGGGTACGGGTGAAGCTTTCTTT.

CDR3 protein: CASSETPPWDRGNQPQHF. As DNA, the CDR3 is TGTGCCAGCAGTGAAACCCCACCGTGGGACAGGGGGAATCAGCCCCAGCATTTT. The chain carries TRBV6-1 and TRBJ1-5; 11 nucleotides match TRBD1. The CDR3 totals 18 residues. Germline assignment: CDR1 MNHNS and CDR2 SASEGT. V was pared by 2 bases and J by 4 bases, with 10 bases of the junction left unmatched.

The chain joins TRBV5-6 to TRBJ2-7; D perhaps matches TRBD1 (6 bases). Trimming took off 6 bases at V and 4 bases at J, with 11 bases between the two ends. Germline values: CDR1 SGHDT, CDR2 YYEEEE. The CDR3 loop spans 12 amino acids. The CDR3 DNA reads as TGTGCCAGCACCAGGGGTAGGTACGAGCAGTACTTC. This encodes CASTRGRYEQYF.

The gene calls are TRBV7-9 and TRBJ2-2, with TRBD1 matching over 8 bases. CDR1 is SEHNR and CDR2 is FQNEAQ in the germline V gene (reference sequence). V was clipped by 2 bases and J by 6 bases; unmatched bases: 14. CDR3 length: 18 residues. In DNA form, the CDR3 reads TGTGCCAGCAGCTTACCATTCCGGGACAGGCGAATCGCCGGGGAGCTGTTTTTT. Amino acid sequence: CASSLPFRDRRIAGELFF.

The V and J genes are TRBV7-8 and TRBJ2-6; D ambiguous. Germline assignment: CDR1 SGHVS and CDR2 FQNEAQ. The CDR3 totals 15 residues. Trimming took 5 bases from V and 2 from J, leaving 10 bases between them. The CDR3 bases are TGTGCCAGCAGCCGAGGTGTGGCTGGGGCCAACGTCCTGACTTTC. It encodes CASSRGVAGANVLTF.

This clone was counted between two and nine times. The chain has TRBV19 and TRBJ1-1; TRBD1 might be the D (5 bases). Trimming took off 5 bases at V and 3 bases at J, with 10 bases between the two ends. The CDR3 runs to 13 residues. CDR1 LNHDA and CDR2 SQIVND come from the germline V gene (reference sequence). Here the CDR3 reads CASSVTRDTEAFF. The CDR3 DNA reads as TGTGCCAGTAGTGTTACCAGGGACACTGAAGCTTTCTTT.

In its sample, this clone was seen a few times. This chain connects TRBV27 to TRBJ1-3, with a possible D match to TRBD1 (5 bases). Deletions cut 4 bases from V and 1 base from J, with 17 bases between. Germline V gene data show CDR1 as MNHEY and CDR2 as SMNVEV (reference sequence). This CDR3 is built from 17 residues. CDR3 protein: CASSWGNVGGSGNTIYF. As DNA, the CDR3 is TGTGCCAGCAGTTGGGGGAACGTAGGAGGGTCTGGAAACACCATATATTTT.

The chain employs TRBV21-1 and TRBJ2-7; whether TRBD2, the table's D call, matches the DNA was not checked. TRBV21-1 is labeled a pseudogene. CDR3 length: 17 residues. In nucleotides, the CDR3 is TGTGCCAGCAGCACAGCCCGGCGGGCTAGCGGAGCCTACGAGCAGTACTTC. Translating gives CASSTARRASGAYEQYF.

V gene TRBV19 combines with J gene TRBJ2-5, with D possibly TRBD2 on 6 matching bases. The CDR3 length is 14 residues. Germline CDR1 and CDR2: LNHDA and SQIVND (reference sequence). Trimming shortened V by 11 bases and J by 5 bases, and 21 bases separated the two germline ends. As DNA, the CDR3 is TGTGCCCAGTCGGCGGGGCCCTCAGGGGAGACCCAGTACTTC. This gives the protein CAQSAGPSGETQYF.

V gene TRBV13 combines with J gene TRBJ1-2; D may be TRBD1 (6 bases). Trimming removed 8 bases at V and 5 bases at J, with 15 bases between. The CDR3 covers 13 residues. Germline V gives CDR1 PRHDT, CDR2 FYEKMQ (reference sequence). CDR3 region: CASSSQGNYGYTF. DNA for the CDR3: TGTGCCAGCTCCTCTCAGGGGAATTATGGCTACACCTTC.

The chain carries TRBV27 and TRBJ2-3, with D unresolved. This CDR3 is 13 amino acids long. With 2 bases removed from V and 5 bases from J, the gap between germline ends came to 8 bases. Germline values: CDR1 MNHEY, CDR2 SMNVEV (reference sequence). Here the CDR3 reads CASSLQRGDTQYF. The DNA of the CDR3 is TGTGCCAGCAGTTTACAGAGAGGAGATACGCAGTATTTT.

The rearrangement uses TRBV2 and TRBJ2-4, with TRBD2 matching over 7 bases. The CDR3 contains 11 residues. The ends lost 10 bases at V and 5 bases at J; junction bases unmatched: 2. CDR1 is SNHLY, CDR2 FYNNEI, per germline. The CDR3 DNA is TGTGCCACCCGGGGGGAAAACATTCAGTACTTC. Encoded protein: CATRGENIQYF. The whole variable domain, remainder taken from reference TRBV2 and TRBJ2-4, is EPEVTQTPSHQVTQMGQEVILRCVPISNHLYFYWYRQILGQKVEFLVSFYNNEISEKSEIFDDQFSVERPDGSNFTLKIRSTKLEDSAMYFCATRGENIQYFGAGTRLSVL.

The chain uses TRBV27 and TRBJ1-6; D remains ambiguous. The CDR3 has 15 amino acids. Germline V gene data show CDR1 as MNHEY and CDR2 as SMNVEV (reference sequence). V was pared by 2 bases and J by 10 bases, with 15 bases between. CDR3 loop: CASSLDGTARSPLHF. The CDR3 DNA sequence: TGTGCCAGCAGTTTAGATGGAACAGCTCGGTCACCCCTCCACTTT.

The chain joins TRBV19 to TRBJ2-1; a possible D gene is TRBD1 (5 bases). V was cut by 0 bases and J by 9 bases, with 12 bases left in between. Per the germline V gene, CDR1 is LNHDA and CDR2 is SQIVND (reference sequence). CDR3 length: 14 amino acids. DNA for the CDR3: TGTGCCAGTAGTATAGACAGGGCCTCGGGTGAGCAGTTCTTC. Amino acids: CASSIDRASGEQFF. Supplemented by reference TRBV19 and TRBJ2-1, the full variable domain reads DGGITQSPKYLFRKEGQNVTLSCEQNLNHDAMYWYRQDPGQGLRLIYYSQIVNDFQKGDIAEGYSVSREKKESFPLTVTSAQKNPTAFYLCASSIDRASGEQFFGPGTRLTVL.

This chain connects TRBV6-5 to TRBJ1-6; D is ambiguous. The CDR3 length is 15 residues. Deletions cut 0 bases from V and 3 bases from J, with 6 bases between. CDR1 and CDR2 from the germline V gene are MNHEY and SVGAGI. The CDR3 DNA follows: TGTGCCAGCAGTTACTCGACTAACTATAATTCACCCCTCCACTTT. Its translation: CASSYSTNYNSPLHF.

This chain connects TRBV18 to TRBJ1-2; the D is unclear. This CDR3 region has 13 residues. V was trimmed by 2 bases and J by 7 bases, leaving 11 bases between them. CDR1 is KGHSH and CDR2 is LQKENI in the germline V gene. CDR3 coding DNA: TGTGCCAGCTCACCAGCGGCCGAGGGTGGCTACACCTTC. Amino acid sequence: CASSPAAEGGYTF.

This rearrangement joins TRBV5-1 to TRBJ2-1; D is perhaps TRBD2 (5 bases). The CDR3 contains 13 residues. V lost 5 bases and J 9 bases, leaving 15 bases between the germline ends. Germline CDR1 SGHRS, CDR2 YFSETQ. As DNA, the CDR3 is TGCGCCAGCAGGGGTGACGAACGGGGTGAGCAGTTCTTC. This encodes CASRGDERGEQFF.

The V call is TRBV11-2, the J call TRBJ1-2, with D possibly TRBD1 on 5 matching bases. V was trimmed by 1 base and J by 1 base, leaving 7 bases between them. CDR3 length: 14 residues. Germline lookup yields CDR1 SGHAT and CDR2 FQNNGV. This chain's CDR3 is CASSLGGGNYGYTF. The CDR3 DNA reads TGTGCCAGCAGCTTAGGGGGGGGTAACTATGGCTACACCTTC.

The chain carries TRBV6-6 and TRBJ1-3; TRBD1 aligns across 7 bases. The junction had 6 bases not matched to a gene; V was cut back by 5 bases and J by 5 bases. CDR1 and CDR2 (germline): MNHNY, SVGAGI (reference sequence). CDR3 length equals 14 residues. The CDR3 sequence: CASSEGTERNTIYF. CDR3 DNA sequence: TGTGCCAGCAGTGAGGGGACAGAACGAAACACCATATATTTT.

There are a few counts of this clone. The chain couples TRBV5-5 to TRBJ2-1, with D possibly TRBD2 on 6 matching bases. The CDR3 covers 17 residues. The V end was cut by 4 bases, the J end by 1 base, with 18 bases between. The germline V gene encodes CDR1 SGHKS and CDR2 YYEKEE (reference sequence). This chain's CDR3 is CASSPQWGELSYNEQFF. CDR3 DNA sequence: TGTGCCAGCAGCCCCCAGTGGGGGGAATTATCCTACAATGAGCAGTTCTTC.